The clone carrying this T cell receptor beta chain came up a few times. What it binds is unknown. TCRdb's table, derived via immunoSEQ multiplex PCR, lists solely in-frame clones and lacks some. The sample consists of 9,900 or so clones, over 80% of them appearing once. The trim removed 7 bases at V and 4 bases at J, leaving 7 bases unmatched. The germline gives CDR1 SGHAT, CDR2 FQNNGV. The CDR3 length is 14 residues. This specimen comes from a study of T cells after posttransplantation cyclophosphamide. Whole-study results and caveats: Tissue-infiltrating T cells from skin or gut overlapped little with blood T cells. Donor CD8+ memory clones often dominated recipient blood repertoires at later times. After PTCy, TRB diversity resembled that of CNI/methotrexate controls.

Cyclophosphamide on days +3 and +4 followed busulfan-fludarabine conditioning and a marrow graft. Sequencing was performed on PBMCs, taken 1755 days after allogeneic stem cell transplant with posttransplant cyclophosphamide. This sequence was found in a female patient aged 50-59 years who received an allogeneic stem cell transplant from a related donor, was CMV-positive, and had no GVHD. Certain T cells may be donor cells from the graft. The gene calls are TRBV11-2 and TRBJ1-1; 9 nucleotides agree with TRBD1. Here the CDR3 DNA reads TGTGCCAGCACCCCGGGGACAGGGTCCACTGAAGCTTTCTTT. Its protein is CASTPGTGSTEAFF.